This T cell receptor (beta chain) originates from a study of cytomegalovirus exposure and HLA in healthy donors. General study findings and limits: It was shown in a later analysis that HLA-associated TCR beta chains were more clonally expanded than other, equally common chains. Cytomegalovirus association was listed for about 170 TCR beta chains.

PCR was performed using 60 Vbeta and 13 Jbeta primers. The table came from immunoSEQ multiplex PCR; TCRdb's copy has only in-frame clones and leaves some out. The listing contains about 210,000 clones. In the case of this clone: Its antigen is still unknown.

Trimming took off 5 bases at V and 3 bases at J, with 14 bases between the two ends. The CDR3 is 15 residues long. Germline values: CDR1 MNHEY, CDR2 SVGAGI. V usage is TRBV6-5 and J usage is TRBJ1-5; no clear D gene. The sample consisted of PBMCs. This TCR was recovered from a woman in her twenties or thirties in good health and CMV-seropositive. The CDR3 DNA reads as TGTGCCAGCAGTCCCCGGCGGGCCTCCAATCAGCCCCAGCATTTT. Residues: CASSPRRASNQPQHF.